The 20 T cell receptor beta chains below come from one sample, sequenced in a study of cytomegalovirus exposure and HLA in healthy donors. With 60 Vbeta and 13 Jbeta primers, the PCR was carried out. The data were produced by immunoSEQ multiplex PCR, yet TCRdb's version contains in-frame clones alone and is incomplete. This sample yields roughly 110,000 clones, of which roughly 69% are seen a single time; 2% to 2.5% belongs to the top ten. Sequenced: PBMCs. The receptors stem from a woman aged 25 to 39 in good health and CMV-seronegative.

The genes are TRBV28 and TRBJ1-5, with a tentative D call TRBD1 (6 bases). The CDR3 runs 12 residues. CDR1 and CDR2 (germline): MDHEN, SYDVKM. The V end lost 10 bases, the J end lost 7 bases, and 14 bases lay between the germline ends. The CDR3 protein is CATQSGDQPQHF. The CDR3 DNA follows: TGTGCCACACAGTCAGGGGACCAGCCCCAGCATTTT.

The chain uses TRBV6-5 and TRBJ2-7, with 7 bases lining up with TRBD1. This CDR3 region has 14 residues. CDR1 is MNHEY, CDR2 SVGAGI, per germline. V was pared by 4 bases and J by 6 bases, with 9 bases of the junction left unmatched. The CDR3 DNA reads TGTGCCAGCAGTTTACGGACAGGTGGGACCGAGCAGTACTTC. Translated: CASSLRTGGTEQYF.

Written as DNA, the CDR3 is TGTGCCAGCAGTCCGAACCCCGGGACAGGGGCCTTCGTAGGGAATCAGCCCCAGCATTTT. It yields the protein CASSPNPGTGAFVGNQPQHF. The chain joins TRBV27 to TRBJ1-5; 10 bases map to TRBD1. The junction had 20 bases not matched to a gene; V was cut back by 5 bases and J by 4 bases. This CDR3 has 20 amino acids. CDR1 MNHEY and CDR2 SMNVEV come from the germline V gene (reference sequence).

This clone was found a few times. The chain couples TRBV27 to TRBJ2-3, with TRBD2 identical over 7 bases. The V gene end was trimmed by 3 bases and the J gene end by 3 bases; junction bases not matched to a gene: 21. This CDR3 is 20 amino acids long. Germline CDR1 MNHEY, CDR2 SMNVEV (reference sequence). As DNA, the CDR3 is TGTGCCAGCAGTTTTTTCCCCCTCAAAGGTTGGGAGGGCTATACAGATACGCAGTATTTT. It yields the protein CASSFFPLKGWEGYTDTQYF.

This CDR3 is CASSGKGGYTEAFF. As DNA, the CDR3 is TGTGCCAGTTCCGGGAAGGGTGGGTACACTGAAGCTTTCTTT. V usage is TRBV19 and J usage is TRBJ1-1, with D unresolved. V was shortened by 8 bases and J by 3 bases, with 16 bases between the two germline ends. Germline CDR1 LNHDA, CDR2 SQIVND (reference sequence). The CDR3 is 14 residues long.

V is TRBV4-1 and J is TRBJ2-1; 8 bases match TRBD1. The trim removed 0 bases at V and 9 bases at J, leaving 7 bases unmatched. The CDR3 runs 15 residues. Germline CDR1 reads MGHRA; CDR2 reads YSYEKL. The CDR3 sequence is CASSQEAGGWGEQFF. The CDR3 nucleotides are TGCGCCAGCAGCCAAGAGGCAGGGGGCTGGGGTGAGCAGTTCTTC.

The chain recombines TRBV19 with TRBJ1-1, with D maybe TRBD1 (5 bases). Germline V lookup: CDR1 LNHDA, CDR2 SQIVND (reference sequence). The CDR3 loop spans 13 amino acids. The V and J ends lost 1 base and 3 bases respectively, with 6 bases between them. The CDR3 nucleotides read TGTGCCAGTAGTATAGTAGGGGACACTGAAGCTTTCTTT. It is translated as CASSIVGDTEAFF.

This chain uses TRBV30 with TRBJ2-3, with 12 bases matching TRBD2. The J segment lost 5 bases and the V segment lost 4 bases, leaving 4 bases of the junction unmatched. There are 14 residues in the CDR3. Per the germline V gene, CDR1 is GTSNPN and CDR2 is SVGIG (reference sequence). In DNA, the CDR3 is TGTGCCTGGACAGCGACTAGCGGGGGAGATACGCAGTATTTT. Its translation is CAWTATSGGDTQYF.

The V and J genes are TRBV5-1 and TRBJ2-3; tentative D call: TRBD1 (6 bases). With 0 bases removed from V and 4 bases from J, the gap between germline ends came to 6 bases. The V gene's germline CDR1 is SGHRS and CDR2 YFSETQ. CDR3 length: 13 amino acids. The CDR3 sequence: CASSLDRADTQYF. The CDR3 DNA sequence: TGCGCCAGCAGCTTGGACAGGGCAGATACGCAGTATTTT. The complete variable domain, with remaining parts taken from reference TRBV5-1 and TRBJ2-3, reads KAGVTQTPRYLIKTRGQQVTLSCSPISGHRSVSWYQQTPGQGLQFLFEYFSETQRNKGNFPGRFSGRQFSNSRSEMNVSTLELGDSALYLCASSLDRADTQYFGPGTRLTVL.

The V gene is TRBV5-1, the J gene TRBJ2-1; 10 nucleotides agree with TRBD2. CDR1 and CDR2 from the germline V gene are SGHRS and YFSETQ. V dropped 5 bases and J dropped 4; count of bases not matched to a gene: 3. This CDR3 spans 14 amino acids. CDR3 in DNA: TGCGCCAGCAGGGGGACTAGCGCTTACAATGAGCAGTTCTTC. This sequence encodes CASRGTSAYNEQFF.

The chain couples TRBV7-2 to TRBJ1-1; D gene uncertain. The CDR3 is made up of 18 amino acids. Germline loops: CDR1 SGHTA, CDR2 FQGNSA. Trimming removed 3 bases at V and 0 bases at J, with 20 bases between. CDR3 sequence: CASSFPIFGKRMNTEAFF. The DNA of the CDR3 is TGTGCCAGCAGCTTTCCTATTTTCGGGAAGCGAATGAACACTGAAGCTTTCTTT.

This chain joins TRBV5-1 and TRBJ1-2; no definite D call. V was clipped by 3 bases and J by 4 bases, with 13 bases between them. In germline, CDR1 is SGHRS, CDR2 YFSETQ. This CDR3 contains 14 residues. The CDR3 DNA follows: TGCGCCAGCAGCTCCCCCGGGTCTTTCTATGGCTACACCTTC. Translated: CASSSPGSFYGYTF.

The V and J genes are TRBV27 and TRBJ1-1, with 7 bases lining up with TRBD1. The CDR3 spans 14 residues. CDR1 MNHEY and CDR2 SMNVEV come from the germline V gene (reference sequence). V dropped 5 bases and J dropped 2; count of bases not matched to a gene: 5. CDR3 sequence reads: CASSQQGFNTEAFF. The CDR3 DNA reads as TGTGCCAGCAGTCAACAGGGGTTCAACACTGAAGCTTTCTTT.

The chain employs TRBV19 and TRBJ2-1, with TRBD2 matching 9 bases. The CDR3 totals 14 residues. Germline CDR1 reads LNHDA; CDR2 reads SQIVND (reference sequence). V lost 7 bases to trimming and J lost 7 bases; unmatched junction nucleotides: 8. CDR3 coding DNA: TGTGCCAGTAATTTAGCGGGAGTATTGAATGAGCAGTTCTTC. The encoded protein is CASNLAGVLNEQFF.

The rearrangement links TRBV28 to TRBJ2-7; 8 bases are shared with TRBD2. The length of the CDR3 is 16 residues. V was clipped by 6 bases and J by 5 bases; unmatched bases: 15. The germline CDR1 and CDR2 sequences are MDHEN and SYDVKM. The CDR3 spells CASRWGAGDARDEQYF. The CDR3 DNA reads as TGTGCCAGCAGATGGGGAGCGGGAGACGCTCGCGACGAGCAGTACTTC.

This clone was counted a few times. The rearrangement uses TRBV19 and TRBJ1-2; a weak D match, TRBD1 (5 bases). The ends were cut back, 8 bases at V and 4 bases at J, with 20 bases in the middle. The CDR3 is made up of 15 amino acids. CDR1 LNHDA and CDR2 SQIVND come from the germline V gene (reference sequence). The CDR3 DNA is TGTGCCAGTGGTCAGGGCGCAGTTACCCTCTATGGCTACACCTTC. Translated, it gives CASGQGAVTLYGYTF.

The chain carries TRBV7-8 and TRBJ2-1; no clear D. From germline, CDR1 is SGHVS and CDR2 FQNEAQ. Trimming stripped 2 bases from V and 8 bases from J, with 13 bases between. The CDR3 runs 14 residues. The CDR3 DNA follows: TGTGCCAGCAGCTTACGCTCTAGAGCCTATGAGCAGTTCTTC. Its translation: CASSLRSRAYEQFF.

The J gene is TRBJ2-7, the V gene TRBV18; D remains unclear. The CDR3 has 15 residues. Germline CDR1 and CDR2: KGHSH and LQKENI. V was shortened by 2 bases and J by 2 bases, with 13 bases between the two germline ends. The CDR3 bases are TGTGCCAGCTCACCAGGCACAGCAATCCCCTACGAGCAGTACTTC. It encodes CASSPGTAIPYEQYF.

CDR3 in DNA: TGTGCCAGCAGCCCAGGACTAGCGGGAGCCTACAATGAGCAGTTCTTC. Translation: CASSPGLAGAYNEQFF. The V call is TRBV7-9, the J call TRBJ2-1, with 13 bases that match TRBD2. The CDR3 loop spans 16 amino acids. The germline CDR1 and CDR2 sequences are SEHNR and FQNEAQ (reference sequence). With V trimmed by 5 bases and J by 2 bases, 3 bases remained unmatched.

As DNA, the CDR3 is TGCGCCAGCAGCTTGGGGGCGGGGGGTCACGAGCAGTACTTC. Its protein product is CASSLGAGGHEQYF. This sequence joins TRBV5-1 and TRBJ2-7, with 8 bases fitting TRBD2. With V trimmed by 0 bases and J by 5 bases, 4 bases remained unmatched. Per the germline V gene, CDR1 is SGHRS and CDR2 is YFSETQ. This CDR3 spans 14 amino acids.